These 16 T cell receptor beta chains share one sample of origin, sequenced in a study of regulatory T cells in long-lasting Graves disease. Time point noted: newly diagnosed GD, antithyroid drugs for less than 3 months. Construction of the TCR library relied on RNA isolated from PBMCs. Libraries of TCR beta came from iRepertoire HTBI primers plus Arm-PCR of CDR3 regions. TCRdb re-analysed the multiplex PCR reads in MiXCR, keeping a single row per CDR3 protein. The sample holds a few hundred thousand distinct CDR3 sequences; less than 20% are singletons and the top ten take less than 30%. Separately, the same data were catalogued under a study of T cells in Graves' hyperthyroidism and ophthalmopathy.

Here the sequenced sample was peripheral blood mononuclear cells (PBMCs), taken at new diagnosis, from a patient treated with antithyroid drugs. The receptors shown here come from a woman aged 18-29 years with Graves disease.

This chain uses TRBV2 with TRBJ2-7; 7 positions match TRBD1. V gave up 5 bases and J gave up 3 bases; unmatched junction bases: 7. Looked up from germline, CDR1 is SNHLY and CDR2 is FYNNEI. The CDR3 is made up of 14 amino acids. DNA of the CDR3: TGTGCCAGCAGTAGGGACAGTTTGAACTACGAGCAGTACTTC. Protein product: CASSRDSLNYEQYF.

The table lists this clonotype with a few counts. This chain connects TRBV29-1 to TRBJ2-1; D call uncertain. Germline V gene lookup returns CDR1 SQVTM and CDR2 ANQGSEA. The CDR3 has 11 residues. V lost 7 bases, J lost 9 bases, and 13 bases lay in between. The CDR3 loop is CSAELASEQFF. CDR3 DNA: TGCAGCGCAGAGTTGGCGAGTGAGCAGTTCTTC.

This clonotype was picked up a small number of times. J is TRBJ1-4 and V is TRBV9; D is unresolved. The CDR3 has 16 residues. The V and J ends lost 3 bases and 0 bases respectively, with 12 bases between them. Germline assignment: CDR1 SGDLS and CDR2 YYNGEE. In DNA, the CDR3 is TGTGCCAGCAGCGCGGCGACGGTGACAACTAATGAAAAACTGTTTTTT. Protein product: CASSAATVTTNEKLFF.

Ten or more counts support this clonotype. The V gene is TRBV12-3 or TRBV12-4, the J gene TRBJ1-1, with D maybe TRBD1 (5 bases). V gave up 6 bases and J gave up 6 bases, with 17 bases separating them. The CDR3 has 14 amino acids. CDR3 in DNA: TGTGCCAGCAGGGGGGACGTTGAACTCGCTGAAGCTTTCTTT. Translating gives CASRGDVELAEAFF.

This clonotype has at least ten counts. The chain carries TRBV28 and TRBJ2-7, with a tentative D call TRBD1 (6 bases). The CDR3 consists of 16 residues. Trimming cost V 4 bases and J 4 bases, with 20 bases left between them. Looked up from germline, CDR1 is MDHEN and CDR2 is SYDVKM. The CDR3 DNA follows: TGTGCCAGCAGTTCTATCCGGGACATAGTACCTTACGAGCAGTACTTC. Its translation: CASSSIRDIVPYEQYF.

This clonotype has a count of ten or more. The chain uses TRBV6-5 and TRBJ1-5; tentative D call: TRBD1 (5 bases). The CDR3 length is 13 residues. CDR1 MNHEY and CDR2 SVGAGI come from the germline V gene. Trimming cost V 4 bases and J 7 bases, with 11 bases left between them. This chain's CDR3 is CASSLGVRQPQHF. The DNA for the CDR3 is TGTGCCAGCAGTTTGGGGGTCAGGCAGCCCCAGCATTTT.

The sample holds many counts of this clonotype. The CDR3 DNA is TGTGCCAGCAGGCAAGGCGGGAGCTTCTACGAGCAGTACTTC. Its translation: CASRQGGSFYEQYF. The rearrangement uses TRBV28 and TRBJ2-7, with TRBD2 matching 7 bases. CDR1 and CDR2 from the germline V gene are MDHEN and SYDVKM. CDR3 length equals 14 residues. Unmatched junction bases numbered 8, after V lost 6 bases and J lost 3 bases.

This clonotype was counted between two and nine times. J is TRBJ1-1 and V is TRBV20-1, with 9 bases that match TRBD1. J gave up 3 bases and V 5 bases, and 13 bases lay outside the gene matches. In germline, CDR1 is DFQATT, CDR2 SNEGSKA (reference sequence). The CDR3 contains 16 residues. CDR3 sequence reads: CSASHPQGASDTEAFF. CDR3 coding DNA: TGCAGTGCTTCCCACCCACAGGGGGCTAGCGACACTGAAGCTTTCTTT.

The chain combines TRBV30 with TRBJ1-6; the D is unclear. The CDR3 has 14 amino acids. The V and J ends lost 1 base and 4 bases respectively, with 8 bases between them. CDR1 is GTSNPN, CDR2 SVGIG, per germline (reference sequence). CDR3 nucleotides: TGTGCCTGGAGTGCCGGGTCGTATAATTCACCCCTCCACTTT. It translates to CAWSAGSYNSPLHF.

The gene calls are TRBV29-1 and TRBJ2-1, with a possible D match to TRBD2 (5 bases). Germline V CDR1 and CDR2: SQVTM, ANQGSEA. The V gene lost 8 bases and the J gene lost 6 bases, with 11 bases spanning the gap. This CDR3 contains 11 residues. The CDR3 sequence is CSLREGNEQFF. The CDR3 DNA reads TGCAGCCTACGCGAGGGCAATGAGCAGTTCTTC.

At least ten counts were recorded for this clonotype. J is TRBJ2-1 and V is TRBV3-1, with D possibly matching TRBD2 (5 bases). Trimming left V 5 bases short and J 8 bases short, with 16 bases between. Germline values: CDR1 LGHDT, CDR2 YNNKEL (reference sequence). The CDR3 contains 14 residues. CDR3 in DNA: TGTGCCAGCAGCGCCCGTACTAGTTCCCATGAGCAGTTCTTC. Translated, it gives CASSARTSSHEQFF.

The genes are TRBV6-2 or TRBV6-3 and TRBJ1-5, with 9 bases identical to TRBD1. CDR1 is MNHEY, CDR2 SVGEGT, per germline. The CDR3 length is 18 residues. Germline trimming cut 6 bases from V and 6 bases from J; bases unmatched to any gene: 18. The CDR3 nucleotides read TGTGCCAGCAGCACGGTCCCGGGACAGGGATCGATTAGTCAGCCCCAGCATTTT. Its translation: CASSTVPGQGSISQPQHF.

The chain uses TRBV24-1 and TRBJ2-1; tentatively, D is TRBD2 (5 bases). This CDR3 region has 15 residues. Trimming took 4 bases from V and 7 from J, leaving 16 bases between them. Germline V gene data show CDR1 as KGHDR and CDR2 as SFDVKD. CDR3 sequence reads: CATSEPARGNNEQFF. CDR3 bases: TGTGCCACCAGTGAACCTGCCCGGGGTAATAATGAGCAGTTCTTC.

V usage is TRBV6-1 and J usage is TRBJ2-1; 9 nucleotides align to TRBD1. Germline trimming cut 5 bases from V and 2 bases from J; bases unmatched to any gene: 4. This CDR3 is built from 15 residues. The V gene's germline CDR1 is MNHNS and CDR2 SASEGT. CDR3 coding DNA: TGTGCCAGCAGTAACCGGGACAGGGCCTACAATGAGCAGTTCTTC. This encodes CASSNRDRAYNEQFF.

This clonotype was counted many times. The V gene is TRBV7-2, the J gene TRBJ1-1, with D uncertain. The CDR3 loop spans 13 amino acids. CDR1 SGHTA and CDR2 FQGNSA come from the germline V gene. V was trimmed by 5 bases and J by 7 bases, leaving 14 bases between them. The CDR3 loop is CTSSQPPRVEAFF. The CDR3 DNA reads as TGTACCAGCAGCCAACCCCCTAGAGTTGAAGCTTTCTTT.

This clonotype was seen a handful of times. The CDR3 nucleotides read TGTGCCAGCCATACGCAGTATTTT. Amino acid sequence: CASHTQYF. The chain couples TRBV6-1 to TRBJ2-3, with D hard to call. Trimming pared 8 bases from V and 7 bases from J, leaving 1 base between. Germline V gene data show CDR1 as MNHNS and CDR2 as SASEGT. The CDR3 is 8 amino acids.